This TCR beta chain was sequenced in a study of T cell repertoires in cytomegalovirus infection. Study summary: TCR beta signatures that were public indicated CMV infection and matching HLA type. General study findings and limits: CMV-specific TCR beta clonotypes restricted by HLA-C were the ones dominating the ex vivo response.

Germline lookup yields CDR1 SQVTM and CDR2 ANQGSEA. V was pared by 1 base and J by 4 bases, with 6 bases of the junction left unmatched. The length of the CDR3 is 14 residues. TCRdb re-derived calls from the reads in MiXCR, one entry per CDR3 protein. The table includes roughly 600,000 distinct CDR3 sequences, approximately 25% detected once. On this clonotype: Its antigen is not known.

The sequenced material came from CD8+ T cells from PBMCs. This receptor was identified in a human donor in good health (CMV status not recorded). Some clones in this sample may be carry-over from other donors' samples. The gene calls are TRBV29-1 and TRBJ1-1; TRBD1 aligns across 7 bases. The CDR3 spells CSVEGLDRSTEAFF. CDR3 coding DNA: TGCAGCGTTGAAGGGCTGGACAGGTCCACTGAAGCTTTCTTT.